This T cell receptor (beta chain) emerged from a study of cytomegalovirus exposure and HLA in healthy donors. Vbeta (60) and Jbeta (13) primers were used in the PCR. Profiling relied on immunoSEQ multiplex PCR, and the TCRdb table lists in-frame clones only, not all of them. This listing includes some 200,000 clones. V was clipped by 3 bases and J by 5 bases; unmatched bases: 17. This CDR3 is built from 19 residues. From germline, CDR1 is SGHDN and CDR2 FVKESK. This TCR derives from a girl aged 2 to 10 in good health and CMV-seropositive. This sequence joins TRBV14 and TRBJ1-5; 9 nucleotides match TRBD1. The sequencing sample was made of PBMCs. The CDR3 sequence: CASSHYRDREETSHQPQHF. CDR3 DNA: TGTGCCAGCAGCCACTACCGGGACAGGGAGGAAACTAGTCATCAGCCCCAGCATTTT.